The clone carrying this T cell receptor (beta chain) was seen only once. Authors' data handling: The assay estimated nucleated cells by amplifying reference gene primers. Method: immunoSEQ multiplex PCR; TCRdb's copy keeps in-frame clones and lacks some. V and J calls and clone size are as listed in that table; D and trimming were resolved from the DNA. In the table there are more than 45,000 clones, about 87% of which are singletons. The germline V and J ends were trimmed by 2 bases and 9 bases, with 8 bases remaining between them. CDR3 length: 11 amino acids. The germline V gene encodes CDR1 DFQATT and CDR2 SNEGSKA (reference sequence). This sample is drawn from a study of blood T cell repertoires in COVID-19. About the study: PBMCs, B-cell-depleted T cells, or T cells provided the cDNA or gDNA that made up the material.

Followed over time, Seattle patients had been enrolled while infection was active. Sequences were obtained from peripheral blood. This chain uses TRBV20-1 with TRBJ2-1, with D possibly TRBD1 on 5 matching bases. The sequence came from a woman aged 55-70 years with COVID-19, enrolled during active disease. CDR3 in DNA: TGCAGTGCTAGAAGGGGCGGTGAGCAGTTCTTC. Amino acids: CSARRGGEQFF.